This T cell receptor (beta chain) was documented in a study of cytomegalovirus exposure and HLA in healthy donors. In the PCR, 60 Vbeta and 13 Jbeta primers were used. Produced via immunoSEQ multiplex PCR; TCRdb's table is partial and in-frame only. Altogether under 200,000 clones are present, around 80% being singletons, with the ten largest covering roughly 2.1%. The donors (healthy individuals) were bone marrow donors. The CDR3 sequence is 13 residues long. Germline lookup yields CDR1 MNHNS and CDR2 SASEGT. V was clipped by 7 bases and J by 4 bases, with 13 bases between them. Study results and caveats: Some V segments (TRBV6-2 and TRBV6-3 among them) were excluded as indistinguishable.

This clone was observed a handful of times. Its antigen remains unidentified. This sequence was found in a man aged 18-30 years in good health and CMV-seronegative. This sequence joins TRBV6-1 and TRBJ2-5; D unresolved. Sequencing input: PBMCs. The CDR3 DNA reads as TGTGCCAGCACCAGGTGGTCCGGAGAGACCCAGTACTTC. Translation: CASTRWSGETQYF.